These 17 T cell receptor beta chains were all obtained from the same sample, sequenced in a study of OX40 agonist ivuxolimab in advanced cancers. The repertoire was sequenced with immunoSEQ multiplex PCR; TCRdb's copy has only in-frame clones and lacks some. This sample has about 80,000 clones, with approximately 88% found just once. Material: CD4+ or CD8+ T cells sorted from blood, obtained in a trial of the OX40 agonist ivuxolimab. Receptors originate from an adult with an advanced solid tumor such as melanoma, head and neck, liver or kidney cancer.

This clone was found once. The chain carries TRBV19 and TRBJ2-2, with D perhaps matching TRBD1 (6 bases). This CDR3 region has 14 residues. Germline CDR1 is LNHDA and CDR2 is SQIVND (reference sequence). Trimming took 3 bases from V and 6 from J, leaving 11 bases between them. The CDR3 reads CASSMGTWPGELFF. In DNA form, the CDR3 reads TGTGCCAGTAGTATGGGGACATGGCCCGGGGAGCTGTTTTTT.

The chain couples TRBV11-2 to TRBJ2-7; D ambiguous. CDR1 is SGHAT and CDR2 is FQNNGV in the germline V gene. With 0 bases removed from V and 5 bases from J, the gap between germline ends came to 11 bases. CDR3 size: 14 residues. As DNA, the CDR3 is TGTGCCAGCAGCTTAGATCTTGCCGTCCACGAGCAGTACTTC. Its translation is CASSLDLAVHEQYF.

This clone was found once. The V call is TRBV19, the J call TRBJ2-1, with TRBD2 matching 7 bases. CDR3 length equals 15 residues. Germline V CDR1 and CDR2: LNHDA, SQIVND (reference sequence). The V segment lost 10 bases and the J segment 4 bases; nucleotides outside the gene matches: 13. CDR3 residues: CATLLLAREYNEQFF. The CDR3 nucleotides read TGTGCCACCCTGTTATTAGCGCGGGAGTACAATGAGCAGTTCTTC.

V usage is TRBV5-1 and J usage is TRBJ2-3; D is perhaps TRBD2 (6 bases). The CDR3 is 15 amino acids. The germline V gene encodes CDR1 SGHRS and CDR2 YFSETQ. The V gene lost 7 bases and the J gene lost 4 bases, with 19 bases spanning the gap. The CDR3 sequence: CASSLQTSLADTQYF. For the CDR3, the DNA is TGCGCCAGCTCACTACAGACTAGTCTCGCAGATACGCAGTATTTT. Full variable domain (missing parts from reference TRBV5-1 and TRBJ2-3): KAGVTQTPRYLIKTRGQQVTLSCSPISGHRSVSWYQQTPGQGLQFLFEYFSETQRNKGNFPGRFSGRQFSNSRSEMNVSTLELGDSALYLCASSLQTSLADTQYFGPGTRLTVL.

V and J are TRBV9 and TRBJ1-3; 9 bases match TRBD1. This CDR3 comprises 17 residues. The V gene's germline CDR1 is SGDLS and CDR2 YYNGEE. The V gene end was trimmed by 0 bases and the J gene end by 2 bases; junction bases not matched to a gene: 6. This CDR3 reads CASSVGPGTGPGNTIYF. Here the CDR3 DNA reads TGTGCCAGCAGCGTAGGCCCCGGGACAGGGCCTGGAAACACCATATATTTT. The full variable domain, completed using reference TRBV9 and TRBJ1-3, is DSGVTQTPKHLITATGQRVTLRCSPRSGDLSVYWYQQSLDQGLQFLIQYYNGEERAKGNILERFSAQQFPDLHSELNLSSLELGDSALYFCASSVGPGTGPGNTIYFGEGSWLTVV.

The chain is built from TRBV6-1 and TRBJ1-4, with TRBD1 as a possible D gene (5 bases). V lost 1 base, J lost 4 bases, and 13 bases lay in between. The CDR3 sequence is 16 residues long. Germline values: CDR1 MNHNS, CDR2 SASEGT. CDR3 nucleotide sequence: TGTGCCAGCAGTGAAGACCTGGGGGGGGGTAATGAAAAACTGTTTTTT. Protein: CASSEDLGGGNEKLFF.

The CDR3 DNA reads as TGTGCCGGAGAGGGGGGCTACGGTGAAAAACTGTTTTTT. This translates into CAGEGGYGEKLFF. V is TRBV30 and J is TRBJ1-4; D might be TRBD1 (6 bases). Trimming cost V 8 bases and J 7 bases, with 17 bases left between them. The CDR3 length is 13 residues. CDR1 and CDR2 (germline): GTSNPN, SVGIG (reference sequence).

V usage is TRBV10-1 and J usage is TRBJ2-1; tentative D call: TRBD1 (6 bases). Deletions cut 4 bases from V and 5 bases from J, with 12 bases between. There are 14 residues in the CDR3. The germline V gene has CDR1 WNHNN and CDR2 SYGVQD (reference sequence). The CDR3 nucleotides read TGCGCCAGCAGTGCTCGGACAGATCACAATGAGCAGTTCTTC. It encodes CASSARTDHNEQFF.

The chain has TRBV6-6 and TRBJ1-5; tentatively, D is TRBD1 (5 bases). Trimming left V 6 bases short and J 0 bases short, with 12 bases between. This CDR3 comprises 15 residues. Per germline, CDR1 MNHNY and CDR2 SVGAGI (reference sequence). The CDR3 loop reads CASSDGGNSNQPQHF. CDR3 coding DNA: TGTGCCAGCAGCGACGGGGGGAATAGCAATCAGCCCCAGCATTTT.

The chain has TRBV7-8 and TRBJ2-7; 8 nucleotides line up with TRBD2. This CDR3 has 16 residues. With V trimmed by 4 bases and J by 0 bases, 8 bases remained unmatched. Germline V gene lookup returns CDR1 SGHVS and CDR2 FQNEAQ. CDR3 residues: CASSWREAESSYEQYF. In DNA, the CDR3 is TGTGCCAGCAGCTGGCGGGAGGCGGAGAGCTCCTACGAGCAGTACTTC.

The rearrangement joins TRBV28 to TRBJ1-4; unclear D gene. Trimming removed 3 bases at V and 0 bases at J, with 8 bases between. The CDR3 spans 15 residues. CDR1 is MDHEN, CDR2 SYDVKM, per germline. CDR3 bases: TGTGCCAGCAGTTTGGGGTCCGCAACTAATGAAAAACTGTTTTTT. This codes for CASSLGSATNEKLFF.

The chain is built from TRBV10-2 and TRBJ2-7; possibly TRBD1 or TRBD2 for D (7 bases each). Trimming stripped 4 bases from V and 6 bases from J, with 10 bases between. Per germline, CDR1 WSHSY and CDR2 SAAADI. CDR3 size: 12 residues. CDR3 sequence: CASSVRGGEQYF. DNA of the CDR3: TGCGCCAGCAGTGTCAGGGGGGGCGAGCAGTACTTC.

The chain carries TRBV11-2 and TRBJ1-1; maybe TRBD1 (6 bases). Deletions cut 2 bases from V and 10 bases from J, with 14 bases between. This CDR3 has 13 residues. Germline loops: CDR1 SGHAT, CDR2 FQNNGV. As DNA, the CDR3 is TGTGCCAGCAGCTTAACGAGTGGGGGCGCAGCTTTCTTT. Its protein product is CASSLTSGGAAFF.

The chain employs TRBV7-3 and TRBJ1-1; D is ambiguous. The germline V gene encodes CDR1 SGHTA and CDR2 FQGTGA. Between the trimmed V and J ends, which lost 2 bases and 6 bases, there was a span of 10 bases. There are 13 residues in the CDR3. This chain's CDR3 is CASSLELASEAFF. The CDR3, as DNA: TGTGCCAGCAGCTTAGAACTCGCTTCTGAAGCTTTCTTT.

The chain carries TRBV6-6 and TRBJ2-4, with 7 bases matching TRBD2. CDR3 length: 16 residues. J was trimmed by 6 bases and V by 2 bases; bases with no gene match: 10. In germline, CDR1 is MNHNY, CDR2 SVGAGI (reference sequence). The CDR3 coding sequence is TGTGCCAGCAGTTACCTAGAAGGGCGGGAGACAAACATTCAGTACTTC. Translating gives CASSYLEGRETNIQYF.

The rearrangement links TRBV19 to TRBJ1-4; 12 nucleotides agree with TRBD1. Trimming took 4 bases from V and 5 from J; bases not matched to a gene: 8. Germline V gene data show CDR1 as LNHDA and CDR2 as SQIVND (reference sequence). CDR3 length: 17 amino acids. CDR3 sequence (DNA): TGTGCCAGTAGTAGCCCGGGACAGGGGGCCGAAAATGAAAAACTGTTTTTT. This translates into CASSSPGQGAENEKLFF.

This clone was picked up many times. This CDR3 reads CASSPEGSLPYNEQFF. In nucleotides, the CDR3 is TGTGCCAGCAGCCCCGAAGGGAGTCTGCCCTACAATGAGCAGTTCTTC. The chain carries TRBV7-2 and TRBJ2-1, with a weak D call TRBD2 (5 bases). Germline V lookup: CDR1 SGHTA, CDR2 FQGNSA. CDR3 length: 16 residues. Deletions cut 5 bases from V and 2 bases from J, with 16 bases between.